The table lists the clone carrying this T cell receptor beta chain with a few counts. The target antigen is unknown. V was clipped by 6 bases and J by 3 bases, with 15 bases between them. The CDR3 length is 14 residues. Germline loops: CDR1 SGDLS, CDR2 YYNGEE. Samples came from healthy bone marrow donors. This sample is drawn from a study of cytomegalovirus exposure and HLA in healthy donors. Notes on the study in general: In a later analysis, parvovirus B19, influenza, CMV and Epstein-Barr virus appeared linked to several top co-occurrence clusters. Data from an earlier analysis indicated that most TCR beta V segments were productive either about 87% or about 30% of the time.

60 Vbeta and 13 Jbeta primers were used in PCR. Repertoires were generated with immunoSEQ multiplex PCR, while TCRdb's copy carries only in-frame clones and drops some. The sample lists hundreds of thousands of clones; approximately 90% were seen once. V is TRBV9 and J is TRBJ2-5, with D possibly TRBD2 on 6 matching bases. The TCR originated in a young woman in good health and CMV-seronegative. Sequencing used PBMCs. CDR3 sequence (DNA): TGTGCCAGCACCCCAGGGACTGGGAAAGAGACCCAGTACTTC. Translating it yields CASTPGTGKETQYF.